The entry that follows covers one TCR beta chain sequence. Original processing methods: Estimation of nucleated cell counts relied on the amplification of reference gene primers. Sequenced by immunoSEQ multiplex PCR; TCRdb stores in-frame clones only, minus some. The D gene and trimming were derived from the DNA, and the V and J assignments and clone size from that table. The table records roughly 260,000 clones, about nine tenths of them present only once. The data derive from a study of blood T cell repertoires in COVID-19. Study context: Samples of COVID-19 (acute and convalescent) were obtained from the United States, Italy and Spain. The analysed material was cDNA or gDNA that came from T cells, B-cell-depleted T cells, or PBMCs.

Recruited during active infection, patients (from Seattle) were subsequently followed longitudinally. This CDR3 has 16 amino acids. V was pared by 5 bases and J by 1 base, with 5 bases of the junction left unmatched. Germline CDR1 reads MDHEN; CDR2 reads SYDVKM. The sequence derives from a person aged 18 to 30 with COVID-19, enrolled during active disease. The chain has TRBV28 and TRBJ2-2; the match to TRBD1 covers 9 bases. Sequencing used peripheral blood. The CDR3 loop is CASSTPGQGNTGELFF. CDR3 bases: TGTGCCAGCAGTACCCCGGGACAGGGGAACACCGGGGAGCTGTTTTTT. Full variable domain (rest looked up from reference TRBV28 and TRBJ2-2): DVKVTQSSRYLVKRTGEKVFLECVQDMDHENMFWYRQDPGLGLRLIYFSYDVKMKEKGDIPEGYSVSREKKERFSLILESASTNQTSMYLCASSTPGQGNTGELFFGEGSRLTVL.